The source of this TCR beta chain is a study of blood T cell repertoires in COVID-19. In the study overall: Samples of COVID-19 (acute and convalescent) were obtained from the United States, Italy and Spain. The analysed material was cDNA or gDNA that came from T cells, B-cell-depleted T cells, or PBMCs.

As processed by the authors: Amplified reference gene primers provided the basis for estimating nucleated cell counts. The method was immunoSEQ multiplex PCR; TCRdb's version includes in-frame clones alone and lacks a portion of them. That table gives V, J and clone size, and the DNA gave D and trimming. The sample shows more than 200,000 clones, about four fifths of them seen only once. Trimming took 2 bases from V and 3 from J, leaving 13 bases between them. The CDR3 has 15 residues. Germline V lookup: CDR1 SGHTA, CDR2 FQGNSA. The clonotype was recovered from a woman between 50 and 59 years old with acute or convalescent COVID-19. What was sequenced was peripheral blood. The chain employs TRBV7-2 and TRBJ1-1; D is possibly TRBD1 (5 bases). CDR3: CASSLMAGGDTEAFF. The CDR3, as DNA: TGTGCCAGCAGCTTAATGGCGGGAGGGGACACTGAAGCTTTCTTT.